The 22 T cell receptor beta chains given below trace back to one sample, sequenced in a study of cytomegalovirus exposure and HLA in healthy donors. Profiling relied on immunoSEQ multiplex PCR, and the TCRdb table lists in-frame clones only, not all of them. The sample holds around 200,000 clones, 84% seen once. Sequencing was carried out using PBMCs. The origin of the receptors is a woman under 30 in good health and CMV-seropositive.

V is TRBV7-6 and J is TRBJ2-2; TRBD1 aligns across 7 bases. CDR1 is SGHVS and CDR2 is FNYEAQ in the germline V gene. Unmatched junction bases numbered 4, after V lost 5 bases and J lost 7 bases. This CDR3 spans 13 amino acids. Written as DNA, the CDR3 is TGTGCCAGCAGCATAAGGGACAGCGGGGAGCTGTTTTTT. It encodes CASSIRDSGELFF.

The CDR3 sequence is CASSLLPRGYEQYF. CDR3 DNA: TGTGCCAGCAGCTTACTGCCTAGGGGCTACGAGCAGTACTTC. This chain links TRBV7-2 with TRBJ2-7, with D possibly being TRBD1 (5 bases). The CDR3 spans 14 residues. V gave up 2 bases and J gave up 3 bases, with 11 bases separating them. Germline values: CDR1 SGHTA, CDR2 FQGNSA. Supplemented by reference TRBV7-2 and TRBJ2-7, the full variable domain reads GAGVSQSPSNKVTEKGKDVELRCDPISGHTALYWYRQSLGQGLEFLIYFQGNSAPDKSGLPSDRFSAERTGGSVSTLTIQRTQQEDSAVYLCASSLLPRGYEQYFGPGTRLTVT.

This rearrangement joins TRBV19 to TRBJ1-2; 9 bases fit TRBD1. The V gene end was trimmed by 7 bases and the J gene end by 6 bases; junction bases not matched to a gene: 6. The CDR3 extends over 13 amino acids. CDR1 and CDR2 (germline): LNHDA, SQIVND (reference sequence). This CDR3 is CASTGQGTNGYTF. CDR3 sequence (DNA): TGTGCCAGTACCGGACAGGGGACGAATGGCTACACCTTC.

This clone has only a few counts. The V and J genes are TRBV7-9 and TRBJ1-2; D possibly corresponds to TRBD1 (5 bases). Per the germline V gene, CDR1 is SEHNR and CDR2 is FQNEAQ (reference sequence). The CDR3 length is 12 residues. Trimming removed 5 bases at V and 8 bases at J, with 12 bases between. The CDR3 DNA sequence: TGTGCCAGCAGCCCCCAGGGTGGAGGCTACACCTTC. Its protein is CASSPQGGGYTF.

The J gene is TRBJ2-1, the V gene TRBV5-6, with D possibly being TRBD2 (5 bases). The CDR3 extends over 12 amino acids. Per germline, CDR1 SGHDT and CDR2 YYEEEE. V was cut by 4 bases and J by 5 bases, with 7 bases left in between. The CDR3 coding sequence is TGTGCCAGCAGCCTCGGGAACAATGAGCAGTTCTTC. It encodes CASSLGNNEQFF.

The rearrangement uses TRBV5-1 and TRBJ2-3, with D unresolved. The CDR3 spans 16 residues. Trimming shortened V by 0 bases and J by 2 bases, and 13 bases separated the two germline ends. CDR1 is SGHRS and CDR2 is YFSETQ in the germline V gene. Here the CDR3 DNA reads TGCGCCAGCAGCTTGGCTCCCAAAACATACACAGATACGCAGTATTTT. Amino acid sequence: CASSLAPKTYTDTQYF.

The J gene is TRBJ2-6, the V gene TRBV5-1; 9 nucleotides line up with TRBD2. Trimming at V came to 4 bases and at J to 0 bases, leaving 8 bases not matched to a gene. The germline V gene encodes CDR1 SGHRS and CDR2 YFSETQ. This CDR3 region has 18 residues. CDR3 DNA: TGCGCCAGCAGCCCCGGGCGGGGGGGATTCTCTGGGGCCAACGTCCTGACTTTC. It yields the protein CASSPGRGGFSGANVLTF. The variable domain in full, completed from reference TRBV5-1 and TRBJ2-6, reads KAGVTQTPRYLIKTRGQQVTLSCSPISGHRSVSWYQQTPGQGLQFLFEYFSETQRNKGNFPGRFSGRQFSNSRSEMNVSTLELGDSALYLCASSPGRGGFSGANVLTFGAGSRLTVL.

The chain combines TRBV5-6 with TRBJ2-1, with D possibly matching TRBD1 (5 bases). CDR1 is SGHDT, CDR2 YYEEEE, per germline. The germline V and J ends were trimmed by 2 bases and 5 bases, with 11 bases remaining between them. This CDR3 spans 14 amino acids. The CDR3 bases are TGTGCCAGCAGCTTTAAGGGGTTACACAATGAGCAGTTCTTC. It yields the protein CASSFKGLHNEQFF.

This clone was found a few times. The rearrangement uses TRBV29-1 and TRBJ1-2; 7 bases fit TRBD1. CDR1 SQVTM and CDR2 ANQGSEA come from the germline V gene. The CDR3 has 13 residues. The chain's CDR3 is CREKAGGLYGYTF. The CDR3 nucleotides are TGCAGGGAGAAGGCAGGGGGACTCTATGGCTACACCTTC.

The chain uses TRBV5-1 and TRBJ1-2; D gene unclear. This CDR3 spans 16 amino acids. V lost 4 bases and J 8 bases, leaving 24 bases between the germline ends. Germline V gene sequence: CDR1 SGHRS, CDR2 YFSETQ. The CDR3 coding sequence is TGCGCCAGCAGCGATCCGAGGTCGTCGGGGTTACAAGGCTACACCTTC. Translated, it gives CASSDPRSSGLQGYTF.

This clone was recorded only once. The junction does not match germline at one end; this may be a read error. This chain joins TRBV2 and TRBJ1-5, with D perhaps TRBD1 (6 bases). The CDR3 loop spans 16 amino acids. From germline, CDR1 is SNHLY and CDR2 FYNNEI. This chain's CDR3 is CASREGGRRSNQPQHF. CDR3 DNA sequence: TGTGCCAGCAGGGAAGGGGGGCGCAGGAGCAATCAGCCCCAGCATTTT.

The chain couples TRBV7-2 to TRBJ2-5, with 8 bases that match TRBD1. V dropped 5 bases and J dropped 0; count of bases not matched to a gene: 5. The CDR3 sequence is 15 residues long. Germline CDR1 is SGHTA and CDR2 is FQGNSA. The CDR3 protein is CASSVRQGYQETQYF. The CDR3 bases are TGTGCCAGCAGCGTCCGACAGGGGTACCAAGAGACCCAGTACTTC.

V and J are TRBV4-1 and TRBJ2-7; the D is unclear. The CDR3 runs 13 residues. V lost 0 bases to trimming and J lost 6 bases, with 9 bases between them. Germline assignment: CDR1 MGHRA and CDR2 YSYEKL. DNA for the CDR3: TGCGCCAGCAGCCAAGATGGCGGCGGCGAGCAGTACTTC. It specifies CASSQDGGGEQYF.

The V gene is TRBV29-1, the J gene TRBJ1-1, with 7 positions matching TRBD1. Unmatched junction bases numbered 0, after V lost 1 base and J lost 10 bases. Germline lookup yields CDR1 SQVTM and CDR2 ANQGSEA. This CDR3 is built from 10 residues. CDR3 loop: CSVEGTGAFF. Here the CDR3 DNA reads TGCAGCGTTGAAGGGACAGGAGCTTTCTTT.

The V call is TRBV9, the J call TRBJ2-7, with 7 bases aligning to TRBD1. V lost 1 base to trimming and J lost 5 bases; unmatched junction nucleotides: 3. This CDR3 region has 13 residues. Germline CDR1 is SGDLS and CDR2 is YYNGEE. CDR3 protein: CASSVRGGHEQYF. The DNA for the CDR3 is TGTGCCAGCAGCGTAAGAGGGGGCCACGAGCAGTACTTC.

The chain links TRBV7-2 to TRBJ2-6; TRBD1 aligns across 9 bases. CDR1 and CDR2 from the germline V gene are SGHTA and FQGNSA. The CDR3 has 18 residues. J gave up 0 bases and V 4 bases, and 7 bases lay outside the gene matches. The CDR3 DNA sequence: TGTGCCAGCAGCTACAGACAGGGGGGTAGCTCTGGGGCCAACGTCCTGACTTTC. It codes for CASSYRQGGSSGANVLTF.

The chain employs TRBV6-1 and TRBJ2-3; no clear D gene. The germline CDR1 and CDR2 sequences are MNHNS and SASEGT. CDR3 size: 12 residues. Deletions cut 3 bases from V and 2 bases from J, with 3 bases between. For the CDR3, the DNA is TGTGCCAGCAGTGACCACACAGATACGCAGTATTTT. Its translation is CASSDHTDTQYF.

The table lists this clone with many counts. The chain couples TRBV6-4 to TRBJ2-2; 8 bases align to TRBD1. J was trimmed by 5 bases and V by 6 bases; bases with no gene match: 5. Germline assignment: CDR1 MRHNA and CDR2 SNTAGT. The CDR3 sequence is 14 residues long. Here the CDR3 reads CASSLTGETGELFF. The CDR3 DNA follows: TGTGCCAGCAGCCTGACAGGGGAGACCGGGGAGCTGTTTTTT.

The table lists this clone with many counts. The chain uses TRBV4-3 and TRBJ2-1, with D possibly TRBD2 on 5 matching bases. Germline lookup yields CDR1 LGHNA and CDR2 YSLEER. This CDR3 is 15 amino acids long. V was cut by 1 base and J by 9 bases, with 16 bases left in between. This CDR3 is CASSQGELEFGEQFF. The DNA for the CDR3 is TGCGCCAGCAGCCAAGGGGAGCTCGAGTTCGGTGAGCAGTTCTTC.

The chain uses TRBV4-3 and TRBJ1-2; weak D call: TRBD1 (6 bases). The germline V gene encodes CDR1 LGHNA and CDR2 YSLEER. Trimming took 5 bases from V and 6 from J, leaving 7 bases between them. This CDR3 has 11 amino acids. In nucleotides, the CDR3 is TGCGCCAGCAGCTCAGGGGATGGCTACACCTTC. Protein sequence: CASSSGDGYTF.

J is TRBJ1-2 and V is TRBV11-2, with 7 bases fitting TRBD1. Germline loops: CDR1 SGHAT, CDR2 FQNNGV. Trimming took 5 bases from V and 3 from J; bases not matched to a gene: 3. The CDR3 sequence is 13 residues long. The CDR3 nucleotides are TGTGCCAGCAGCCAAGACAGGGACTATGGCTACACCTTC. Its translation: CASSQDRDYGYTF. Full variable domain (remainder filled in from reference TRBV11-2 and TRBJ1-2): EAGVAQSPRYKIIEKRQSVAFWCNPISGHATLYWYQQILGQGPKLLIQFQNNGVVDDSQLPKDRFSAERLKGVDSTLKIQPAKLEDSAVYLCASSQDRDYGYTFGSGTRLTVV.

The V gene is TRBV4-1, the J gene TRBJ2-7; unclear D gene. The germline gives CDR1 MGHRA, CDR2 YSYEKL. This CDR3 contains 15 residues. Trimming shortened V by 4 bases and J by 4 bases, and 17 bases separated the two germline ends. The CDR3 loop is CASSPPGRMPYEQYF. The CDR3 DNA follows: TGCGCCAGCAGCCCCCCGGGTAGGATGCCTTACGAGCAGTACTTC.